Below, 26 T cell receptor beta chains from the same sample are listed, as sequenced in a study of CXCR3-negative and CXCR3-positive naive CD8 T cells. The study made its TRB cDNA libraries by 5' RACE, adding UMI labels. TCRdb reprocessed the 5' RACE reads, with one entry per CDR3 protein and no DNA. The specimen's table records around 110,000 distinct CDR3 sequences. Their cognate antigens are unknown. Study conclusions and caveats: CXCR3-positive naive cells carried more hydrophobic TRB CDR3s than CXCR3-negative ones.

Material for sequencing was naive CXCR3+ CD8+ T cells from blood. This sample's subset: CD45RO-CCR7+CD27+CD95- naive CD8+ T cells expressing CXCR3 (TNR3+). The origin of the receptors is a human donor in good health. Some clones in this sample may be carry-over from other donors' samples.

V gene TRBV13 combines with J gene TRBJ2-7; TCRdb reports TRBD1, a call that lacks DNA to check it against. There are 12 residues in the CDR3. Germline values: CDR1 PRHDT, CDR2 FYEKMQ (reference sequence). CDR3 sequence reads: CASSPGNREQYF.

The J gene is TRBJ2-3, the V gene TRBV20-1; absent DNA, TCRdb's TRBD1 call cannot be checked. CDR3 length equals 16 residues. CDR1 is DFQATT and CDR2 is SNEGSKA in the germline V gene (reference sequence). The CDR3 here is CSAFYRGLYLEATQYF.

The chain couples TRBV5-1 to TRBJ2-1; there is no DNA to check the TCRdb D call of TRBD2. CDR1 and CDR2 from the germline V gene are SGHRS and YFSETQ. This CDR3 comprises 17 residues. This CDR3 is CASRELAGGPTYNEQFF. The variable domain in full, completed from reference TRBV5-1 and TRBJ2-1, reads KAGVTQTPRYLIKTRGQQVTLSCSPISGHRSVSWYQQTPGQGLQFLFEYFSETQRNKGNFPGRFSGRQFSNSRSEMNVSTLELGDSALYLCASRELAGGPTYNEQFFGPGTRLTVL.

V is TRBV11-2 and J is TRBJ1-5. The CDR3 length is 14 residues. The germline V gene has CDR1 SGHAT and CDR2 FQNNGV. CDR3 amino acids: CASSEDEGLWPQHF.

V is TRBV7-9 and J is TRBJ2-5; TCRdb indicates TRBD1, and absent DNA this call remains unverified. This CDR3 spans 14 amino acids. Germline V lookup: CDR1 SEHNR, CDR2 FQNEAQ (reference sequence). CDR3 in amino acids: CASSLSGAAETQYF.

The chain recombines TRBV7-9 with TRBJ1-4; no DNA is available, so the TRBD1 call from TCRdb remains unchecked. CDR3 length: 13 residues. CDR1 is SEHNR, CDR2 FQNEAQ, per germline (reference sequence). The CDR3 reads CASSLGADEKLFF. Looking up the rest from reference TRBV7-9 and TRBJ1-4 gives the full variable domain: DTGVSQNPRHKITKRGQNVTFRCDPISEHNRLYWYRQTLGQGPEFLTYFQNEAQLEKSRLLSDRFSAERPKGSFSTLEIQRTEQGDSAMYLCASSLGADEKLFFGSGTQLSVL.

V is TRBV11-2 and J is TRBJ2-7. The CDR3 has 13 amino acids. Germline V gives CDR1 SGHAT, CDR2 FQNNGV. This CDR3 is CASSLSQFFEQYF.

The chain uses TRBV29-1 and TRBJ2-7. The CDR3 spans 12 residues. Per germline, CDR1 SQVTM and CDR2 ANQGSEA. The CDR3 protein is CSVRIHSYEQYF.

The chain carries TRBV7-9 and TRBJ2-7; TCRdb outputs TRBD2, but without DNA this stays unchecked. Germline V CDR1 and CDR2: SEHNR, FQNEAQ (reference sequence). The CDR3 loop spans 12 amino acids. The CDR3 sequence: CASTLGSAEQYF. The full variable domain, with the rest looked up from reference TRBV7-9 and TRBJ2-7, is DTGVSQNPRHKITKRGQNVTFRCDPISEHNRLYWYRQTLGQGPEFLTYFQNEAQLEKSRLLSDRFSAERPKGSFSTLEIQRTEQGDSAMYLCASTLGSAEQYFGPGTRLTVT.

This chain uses TRBV7-2 with TRBJ2-5; without DNA, the TCRdb call of TRBD2 cannot be checked. CDR3 length: 16 residues. Germline CDR1 reads SGHTA; CDR2 reads FQGNSA. CDR3 in amino acids: CASSPRTSGVLETQYF.

The CDR3 here is CASSTGQLPTYEQYF. J is TRBJ2-7 and V is TRBV3-1; TCRdb calls TRBD1, which cannot be checked without DNA. The V gene's germline CDR1 is LGHDT and CDR2 YNNKEL (reference sequence). The CDR3 covers 15 residues.

This chain connects TRBV29-1 to TRBJ1-2. Germline V gives CDR1 SQVTM, CDR2 ANQGSEA. This CDR3 contains 12 residues. The CDR3 sequence is CSVRGGNYGYTF.

V and J are TRBV5-6 and TRBJ2-7. The germline V gene encodes CDR1 SGHDT and CDR2 YYEEEE. The CDR3 has 13 residues. The CDR3 protein is CASSLLLPYEQYF.

The V call is TRBV20-1, the J call TRBJ2-7; the TCRdb D gene call, TRBD2, has no DNA to confirm it. The germline gives CDR1 DFQATT, CDR2 SNEGSKA (reference sequence). The CDR3 consists of 13 residues. The CDR3 loop is CSARTSGSYEQYF.

The V gene is TRBV2, the J gene TRBJ2-1. The CDR3 is made up of 15 amino acids. From germline, CDR1 is SNHLY and CDR2 FYNNEI. The CDR3 sequence is CASSEDASSYNEQFF.

V and J are TRBV10-3 and TRBJ2-7. There are 16 residues in the CDR3. Germline V gene lookup returns CDR1 ENHRY and CDR2 SYGVKD. This CDR3 is CAICESGRESSYEQYF.

The chain employs TRBV12-3 or TRBV12-4 and TRBJ1-5; TCRdb's assignment of TRBD1 cannot be checked, as there is no DNA. This CDR3 contains 16 residues. CDR3 sequence: CASSFGGPHSNQPQHF.

The chain recombines TRBV4-1 with TRBJ2-7; TCRdb's D gene call, TRBD2, goes unchecked for lack of DNA. The CDR3 loop spans 16 amino acids. Germline V CDR1 and CDR2: MGHRA, YSYEKL. The CDR3 loop reads CASSLLGSGSNYEQYF.

J is TRBJ2-1 and V is TRBV5-1; the TCRdb call, TRBD2, lacks DNA for checking. Germline V gene lookup returns CDR1 SGHRS and CDR2 YFSETQ. The CDR3 consists of 18 residues. This CDR3 reads CASSFLQDYRSSYNEQFF.

The chain is built from TRBV6-1 and TRBJ2-2. The CDR3 is made up of 11 amino acids. CDR1 and CDR2 from the germline V gene are MNHNS and SASEGT. CDR3 loop: CASSDTGELFF.

The rearrangement links TRBV7-2 to TRBJ2-7; TCRdb's D call, TRBD1, is unchecked because there is no DNA. The germline V gene has CDR1 SGHTA and CDR2 FQGNSA. CDR3 size: 15 residues. The CDR3 sequence: CASSFFRDRFYEQYF. Combining the CDR3 with reference TRBV7-2 and TRBJ2-7 gives the whole variable domain GAGVSQSPSNKVTEKGKDVELRCDPISGHTALYWYRQSLGQGLEFLIYFQGNSAPDKSGLPSDRFSAERTGGSVSTLTIQRTQQEDSAVYLCASSFFRDRFYEQYFGPGTRLTVT.

The J gene is TRBJ2-7, the V gene TRBV28; TCRdb gives TRBD1 as the D gene, but with no DNA this cannot be confirmed. Germline CDR1 is MDHEN and CDR2 is SYDVKM. CDR3 size: 17 residues. The CDR3 here is CASSLISAVPNSYEQYF.

The gene calls are TRBV29-1 and TRBJ2-7; there is no DNA to check the TCRdb D call of TRBD1. This CDR3 has 13 amino acids. CDR1 and CDR2 (germline): SQVTM, ANQGSEA. CDR3 loop: CSARGGGVGEQYF.

The rearrangement joins TRBV29-1 to TRBJ1-1; TCRdb selects TRBD1, and the lack of DNA leaves this call unchecked. The CDR3 consists of 13 residues. The germline V gene has CDR1 SQVTM and CDR2 ANQGSEA. This CDR3 reads CSVEDLGGPEAFF.

The genes are TRBV5-6 and TRBJ1-2. This CDR3 has 13 amino acids. Looked up from germline, CDR1 is SGHDT and CDR2 is YYEEEE. The CDR3 reads CASSLGSDYGYTF.

The V and J genes are TRBV29-1 and TRBJ2-7. CDR1 is SQVTM, CDR2 ANQGSEA, per germline. The CDR3 runs to 14 residues. The chain's CDR3 is CSVEKPDGSYEQYF.